These 6 T cell receptor beta chains were all obtained from the same sample, sequenced in a study of blood T cell repertoires in COVID-19. Clones were sequenced by immunoSEQ multiplex PCR, and TCRdb holds only the in-frame ones, with some missing. The sample has some 160,000 clones, approximately 87% seen once. Sequencing was performed on peripheral blood. Receptors originate from a woman aged 70-85 years with COVID-19, enrolled during active disease.

The V call is TRBV7-3, the J call TRBJ2-1; 12 positions match TRBD2. In germline, CDR1 is SGHTA, CDR2 FQGTGA. This CDR3 has 18 amino acids. With V trimmed by 5 bases and J by 4 bases, 12 bases remained unmatched. The CDR3 sequence is CASSPLAGGPRGYNEQFF. CDR3 DNA sequence: TGTGCCAGCAGCCCGCTAGCGGGGGGGCCCCGCGGTTACAATGAGCAGTTCTTC.

This chain connects TRBV9 to TRBJ2-1; the D gene is possibly TRBD2 (6 bases). V lost 0 bases and J lost 0, with 10 bases in between. CDR1 SGDLS and CDR2 YYNGEE come from the germline V gene. The CDR3 is 16 amino acids. For the CDR3, the DNA is TGTGCCAGCAGCGTAGGGGGCGGGACCTCCTACAATGAGCAGTTCTTC. Translated, it gives CASSVGGGTSYNEQFF.

The CDR3 loop reads CASSWEGLGSANVLTF. The CDR3 region has the DNA TGTGCCAGCAGCTGGGAGGGGTTGGGGTCGGCCAACGTCCTGACTTTC. The V gene is TRBV7-9, the J gene TRBJ2-6, with 7 nucleotides matching TRBD2. The V and J ends lost 4 bases and 6 bases, in that order; junction bases with no gene match: 9. Germline V gene lookup returns CDR1 SEHNR and CDR2 FQNEAQ (reference sequence). This CDR3 is built from 16 residues. The complete variable domain, with remaining parts taken from reference TRBV7-9 and TRBJ2-6, reads DTGVSQNPRHKITKRGQNVTFRCDPISEHNRLYWYRQTLGQGPEFLTYFQNEAQLEKSRLLSDRFSAERPKGSFSTLEIQRTEQGDSAMYLCASSWEGLGSANVLTFGAGSRLTVL.

The chain employs TRBV5-6 and TRBJ1-5; 7 bases line up with TRBD1. J lost 5 bases, V lost 0 bases, and 5 bases had no gene match. The CDR3 has 15 amino acids. Germline CDR1 and CDR2: SGHDT and YYEEEE. CDR3 nucleotide sequence: TGTGCCAGCAGCTTGGGTGAGACAGGGTATCAGCCCCAGCATTTT. Protein sequence: CASSLGETGYQPQHF.

The chain carries TRBV4-1 and TRBJ1-3, with D maybe TRBD1 (6 bases). In germline, CDR1 is MGHRA, CDR2 YSYEKL. Trimming took 3 bases from V and 4 from J, leaving 22 bases between them. The CDR3 totals 18 residues. This chain's CDR3 is CASSHQFTGTQNGNTIYF. CDR3 in DNA: TGCGCCAGCAGCCACCAATTCACCGGGACACAAAACGGAAACACCATATATTTT.

This clone was counted a few times. The rearrangement links TRBV5-6 to TRBJ1-2; a weak D match, TRBD1 (5 bases). This CDR3 is built from 16 residues. V shed 3 bases and J shed 0 bases, with 15 bases lying between them. The V gene's germline CDR1 is SGHDT and CDR2 YYEEEE. CDR3 in amino acids: CASSSIFRASNYGYTF. The CDR3 DNA follows: TGTGCCAGCAGCTCGATTTTCAGGGCCTCTAACTATGGCTACACCTTC.